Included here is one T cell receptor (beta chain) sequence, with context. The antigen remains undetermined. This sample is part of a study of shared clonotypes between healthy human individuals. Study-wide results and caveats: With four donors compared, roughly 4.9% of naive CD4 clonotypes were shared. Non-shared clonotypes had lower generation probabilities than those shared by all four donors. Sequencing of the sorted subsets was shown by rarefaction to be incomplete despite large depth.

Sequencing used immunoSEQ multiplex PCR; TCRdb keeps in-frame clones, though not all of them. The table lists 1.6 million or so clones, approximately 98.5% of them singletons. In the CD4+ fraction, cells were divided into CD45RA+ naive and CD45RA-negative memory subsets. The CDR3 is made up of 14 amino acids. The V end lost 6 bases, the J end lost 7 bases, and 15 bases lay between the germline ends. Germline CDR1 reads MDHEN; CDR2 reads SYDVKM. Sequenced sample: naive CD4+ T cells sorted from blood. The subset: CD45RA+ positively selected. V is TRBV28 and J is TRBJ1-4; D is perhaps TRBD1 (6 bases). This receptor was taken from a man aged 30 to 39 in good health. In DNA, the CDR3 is TGTGCCAGCAGGGGGGCGTTGGCAATTGAAAAACTGTTTTTT. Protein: CASRGALAIEKLFF.